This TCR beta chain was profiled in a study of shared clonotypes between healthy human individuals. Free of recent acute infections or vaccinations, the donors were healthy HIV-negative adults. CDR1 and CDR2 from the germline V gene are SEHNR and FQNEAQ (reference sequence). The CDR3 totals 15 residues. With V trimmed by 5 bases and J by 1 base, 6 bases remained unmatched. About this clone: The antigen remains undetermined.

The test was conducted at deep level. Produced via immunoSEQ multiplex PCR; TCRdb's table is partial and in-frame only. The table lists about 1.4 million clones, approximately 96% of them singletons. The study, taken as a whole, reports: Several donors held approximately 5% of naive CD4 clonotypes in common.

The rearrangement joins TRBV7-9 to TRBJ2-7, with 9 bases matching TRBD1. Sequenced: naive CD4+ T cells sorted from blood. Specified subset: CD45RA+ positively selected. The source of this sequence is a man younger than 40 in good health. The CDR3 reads CASSPWDRDSYEQYF. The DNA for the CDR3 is TGTGCCAGCAGCCCCTGGGACAGGGATTCCTACGAGCAGTACTTC.